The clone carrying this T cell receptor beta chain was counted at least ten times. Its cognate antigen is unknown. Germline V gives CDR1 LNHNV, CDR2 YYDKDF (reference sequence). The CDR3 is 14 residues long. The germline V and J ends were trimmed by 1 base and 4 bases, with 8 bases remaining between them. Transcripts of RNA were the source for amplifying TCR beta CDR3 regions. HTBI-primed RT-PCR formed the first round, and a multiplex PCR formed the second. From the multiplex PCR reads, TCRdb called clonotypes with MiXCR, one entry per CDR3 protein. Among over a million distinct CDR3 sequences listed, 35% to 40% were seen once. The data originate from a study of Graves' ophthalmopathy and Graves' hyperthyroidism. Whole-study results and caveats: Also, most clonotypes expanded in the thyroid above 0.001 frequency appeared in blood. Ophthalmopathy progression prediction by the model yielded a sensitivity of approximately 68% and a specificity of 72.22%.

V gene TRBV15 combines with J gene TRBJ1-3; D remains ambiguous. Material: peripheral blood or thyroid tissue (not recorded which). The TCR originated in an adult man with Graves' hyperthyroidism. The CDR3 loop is CATSRGDLGNTIYF. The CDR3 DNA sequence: TGTGCCACCAGCAGAGGGGATCTCGGAAACACCATATATTTT. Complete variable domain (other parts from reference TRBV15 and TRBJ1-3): DAMVIQNPRYQVTQFGKPVTLSCSQTLNHNVMYWYQQKSSQAPKLLFHYYDKDFNNEADTPDNFQSRRPNTSFCFLDIRSPGLGDTAMYLCATSRGDLGNTIYFGEGSWLTVV.